This T cell receptor (beta chain) is from a study of shared clonotypes between healthy human individuals. Study results and limitations: A reduction in generation probabilities was seen for non-shared clonotypes relative to those shared by all four donors. Generally, naive subsets (rather than memory subsets) showed larger estimated richness.

V lost 5 bases to trimming and J lost 5 bases; unmatched junction nucleotides: 8. Germline V gene data show CDR1 as MNHEY and CDR2 as SMNVEV (reference sequence). The CDR3 length is 17 residues. The naive CD8 population came from CD45RO-negative cells selected for CCR7, without terminally differentiated effector memory CD45RA+ cells. Donors, without exception, were Caucasian adults residing in Nashville, Tennessee. Here immunoSEQ multiplex PCR was the method, and the copy in TCRdb shows in-frame clones only, minus some. The sample shows millions of clones, approximately 94% of them seen only once. Comments on this clone: The antigen is not known.

Sequenced sample: naive CD8+ T cells sorted from blood. The clonotype was recovered from a man aged 18 to 30 in good health. V usage is TRBV27 and J usage is TRBJ2-1; 14 nucleotides align to TRBD2. In nucleotides, the CDR3 is TGTGCCAGCAGTACTAGACTAGCGGGGGGGCCGGACAATGAGCAGTTCTTC. This codes for CASSTRLAGGPDNEQFF.